The rows below give T cell receptor beta chains drawn from one sample of a study of molecular identifiers for immune sequencing clone quantification. Each CDR3 protein is one row after TCRdb ran MiXCR on the PCR reads. In the table there are over 65,000 distinct CDR3 sequences, approximately 25% of which are singletons. Input material: naive CD8+ T cells from blood, with Jurkat cell RNA spiked in. These receptors came from a human donor in good health. Some libraries in this study had Jurkat cell RNA spiked in. CDR3s include the opening cysteine and the closing phenylalanine or tryptophan. D genes are given only for firm matches. The size of a clone is reported for some rows only, either as once, few or many, or as a class for expanded clones.

size	D	J	V	CDR3	DNA
many	NA	TRBJ2-2	TRBV5-5	CASSRPNTGELFF	TGTGCCAGCAGCCGTCCGAACACCGGGGAGCTGTTTTTT
many	NA	TRBJ2-4	TRBV15	CATSRTDLAKNIQYF	TGTGCCACCAGCAGGACGGACCTAGCCAAAAACATTCAGTACTTC
NA	NA	TRBJ1-5	TRBV6-1	CASSEEGFFSQPQHF	TGTGCCAGCAGTGAAGAAGGTTTTTTCAGTCAGCCCCAGCATTTT
many	NA	TRBJ2-5	TRBV27	CASSPSVNRARETQYF	TGTGCCAGCAGTCCCTCGGTGAATCGGGCGAGAGAGACCCAGTACTTC
NA	NA	TRBJ1-3	TRBV19	CASKTQDSGNTIYF	TGTGCCAGTAAAACACAGGACTCTGGAAACACCATATATTTT
NA	NA	TRBJ1-5	TRBV6-6	CACSYSMAGNQPQQF	TGTGCCTGCAGTTACTCGATGGCAGGGAATCAGCCCCAGCAATTT
NA	NA	TRBJ2-3	TRBV6-2/TRBV6-3	CASSSGGTDTQYF	TGTGCCAGCAGTTCTGGTGGCACAGATACGCAGTATTTT
NA	NA	TRBJ2-5	TRBV27	CASGPQIQETQYF	TGTGCCAGCGGGCCCCAAATCCAAGAGACCCAGTACTTC
many	NA	TRBJ2-2	TRBV7-6	CASSTPLAGTNTGELFF	TGTGCCAGCAGCACTCCTCTGGCAGGGACGAACACCGGGGAGCTGTTTTTT
many	NA	TRBJ2-3	TRBV30	CAWSPGAGTDTQYF	TGTGCCTGGAGCCCGGGGGCCGGGACAGATACGCAGTATTTT
many	NA	TRBJ2-7	TRBV20-1	CSASASNRRDEQYF	TGCAGTGCCAGTGCCTCCAACCGACGGGACGAGCAGTACTTC
NA	NA	TRBJ2-7	TRBV27	CASSPGQTTYEQYF	TGTGCCAGCAGTCCCGGACAGACAACCTACGAGCAGTACTTC